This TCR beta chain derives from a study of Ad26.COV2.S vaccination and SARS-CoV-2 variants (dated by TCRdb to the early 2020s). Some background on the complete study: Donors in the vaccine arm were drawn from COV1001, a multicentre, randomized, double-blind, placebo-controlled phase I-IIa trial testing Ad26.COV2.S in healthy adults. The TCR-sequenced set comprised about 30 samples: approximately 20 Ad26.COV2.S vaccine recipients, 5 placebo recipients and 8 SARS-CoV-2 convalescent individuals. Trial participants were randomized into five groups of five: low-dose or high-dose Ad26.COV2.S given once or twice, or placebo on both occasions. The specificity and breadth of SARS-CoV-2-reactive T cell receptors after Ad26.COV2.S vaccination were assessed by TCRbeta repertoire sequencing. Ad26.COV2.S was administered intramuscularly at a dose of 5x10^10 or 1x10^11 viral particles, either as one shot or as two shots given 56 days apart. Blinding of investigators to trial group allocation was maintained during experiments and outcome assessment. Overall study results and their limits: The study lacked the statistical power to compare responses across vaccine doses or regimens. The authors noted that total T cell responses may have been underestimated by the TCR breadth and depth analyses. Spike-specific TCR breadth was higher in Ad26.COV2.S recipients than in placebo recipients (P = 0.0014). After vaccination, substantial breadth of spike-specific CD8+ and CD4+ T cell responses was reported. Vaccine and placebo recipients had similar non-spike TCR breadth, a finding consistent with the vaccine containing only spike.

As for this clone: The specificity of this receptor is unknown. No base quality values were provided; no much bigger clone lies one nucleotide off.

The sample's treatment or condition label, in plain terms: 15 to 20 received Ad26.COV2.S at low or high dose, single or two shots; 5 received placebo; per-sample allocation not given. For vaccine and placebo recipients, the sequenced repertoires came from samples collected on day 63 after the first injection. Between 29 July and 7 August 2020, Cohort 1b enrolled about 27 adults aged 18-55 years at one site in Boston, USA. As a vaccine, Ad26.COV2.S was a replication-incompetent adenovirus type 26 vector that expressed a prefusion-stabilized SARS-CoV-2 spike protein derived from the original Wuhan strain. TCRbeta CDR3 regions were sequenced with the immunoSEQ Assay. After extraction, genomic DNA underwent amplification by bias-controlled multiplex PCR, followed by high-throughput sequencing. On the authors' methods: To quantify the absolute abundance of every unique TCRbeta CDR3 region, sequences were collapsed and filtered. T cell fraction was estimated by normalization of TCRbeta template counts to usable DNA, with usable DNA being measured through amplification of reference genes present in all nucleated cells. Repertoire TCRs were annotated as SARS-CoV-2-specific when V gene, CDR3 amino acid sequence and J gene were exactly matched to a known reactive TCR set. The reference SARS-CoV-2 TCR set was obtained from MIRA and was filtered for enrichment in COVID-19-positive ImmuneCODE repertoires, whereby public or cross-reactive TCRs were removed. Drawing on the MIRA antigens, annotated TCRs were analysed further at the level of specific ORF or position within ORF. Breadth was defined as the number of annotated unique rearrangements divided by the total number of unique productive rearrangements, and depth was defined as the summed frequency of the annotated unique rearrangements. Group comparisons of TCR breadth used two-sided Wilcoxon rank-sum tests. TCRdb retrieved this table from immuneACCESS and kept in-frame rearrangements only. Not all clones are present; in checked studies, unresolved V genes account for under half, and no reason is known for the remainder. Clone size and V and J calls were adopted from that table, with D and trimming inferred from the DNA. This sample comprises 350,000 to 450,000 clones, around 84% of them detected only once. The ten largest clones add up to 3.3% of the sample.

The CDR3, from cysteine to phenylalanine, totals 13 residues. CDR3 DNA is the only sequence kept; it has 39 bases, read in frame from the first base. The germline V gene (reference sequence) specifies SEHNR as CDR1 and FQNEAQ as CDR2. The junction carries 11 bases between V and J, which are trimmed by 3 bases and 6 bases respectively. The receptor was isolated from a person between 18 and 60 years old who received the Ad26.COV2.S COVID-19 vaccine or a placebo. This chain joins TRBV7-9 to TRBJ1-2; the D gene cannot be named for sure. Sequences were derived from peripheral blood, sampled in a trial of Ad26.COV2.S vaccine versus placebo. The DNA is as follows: TGTGCCAGCAGCTTCTTGGGAGCGGATGGCTACACCTTC. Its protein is CASSFLGADGYTF.